The 20 T cell receptor beta chains below were found in one sample sequenced in a study of T-cell reconstitution after alpha-beta-depleted transplantation in children. This sample's TCRbeta library carried unique molecular identifier barcodes. From the PCR reads, TCRdb called clonotypes with MiXCR, one entry per CDR3 protein. The sample holds about 200,000 distinct CDR3 sequences; approximately 14% are singletons and the top ten take roughly 13%. The sample here was PBMCs from the stem cell graft donor, taken from the stem cell graft. Receptors originate from a human donor who donated a stem cell graft to a child with acute lymphoblastic leukemia.

This clonotype showed up many times. The chain uses TRBV10-3 and TRBJ1-4; D gene ambiguous. V shed 10 bases and J shed 2 bases, with 14 bases lying between them. Germline V gene lookup returns CDR1 ENHRY and CDR2 SYGVKD. CDR3 length equals 14 residues. CDR3 nucleotides: TGTGCCACCGGCCGGGGTGAGACTAATGAAAAACTGTTTTTT. Protein: CATGRGETNEKLFF.

This clonotype has a handful of counts. The rearrangement joins TRBV20-1 to TRBJ2-7, with D perhaps TRBD2 (6 bases). Germline assignment: CDR1 DFQATT and CDR2 SNEGSKA (reference sequence). The V and J ends lost 0 bases and 5 bases respectively, with 14 bases between them. CDR3 length: 14 residues. CDR3 loop: CSARDWLAIDEQYF. The DNA for the CDR3 is TGCAGTGCTAGAGATTGGCTAGCGATCGACGAGCAGTACTTC.

The sample holds many counts of this clonotype. The gene calls are TRBV28 and TRBJ1-1; unclear D gene. Germline V lookup: CDR1 MDHEN, CDR2 SYDVKM. This CDR3 contains 11 residues. The germline V and J ends were trimmed by 11 bases and 1 base, with 8 bases remaining between them. Here the CDR3 reads CASEGNTEAFF. Here the CDR3 DNA reads TGTGCCTCGGAGGGGAACACTGAAGCTTTCTTT.

This clonotype has more than one count but fewer than ten. The chain links TRBV6-2 or TRBV6-3 to TRBJ2-1; tentatively, D is TRBD2 (6 bases). The CDR3 consists of 13 residues. V was trimmed by 7 bases and J by 2 bases, leaving 9 bases between them. Germline CDR1 and CDR2: MNHEY and SVGEGT. CDR3 in amino acids: CASTRLAYNEQFF. The CDR3 nucleotides read TGTGCCAGCACGAGACTAGCCTACAATGAGCAGTTCTTC.

This clonotype was observed at least ten times. The J gene is TRBJ2-4, the V gene TRBV14, with a weak D call TRBD2 (6 bases). The CDR3 loop spans 14 amino acids. Deletions cut 1 base from V and 4 bases from J, with 8 bases between. Germline lookup yields CDR1 SGHDN and CDR2 FVKESK. The CDR3 nucleotides are TGTGCCAGCAGCCAAGGGCGGGGTAAAAACATTCAGTACTTC. This codes for CASSQGRGKNIQYF.

This clonotype was picked up a small number of times. This chain uses TRBV29-1 with TRBJ2-7; possibly TRBD1 for D (6 bases). The ends were cut back, 4 bases at V and 2 bases at J, with 12 bases in the middle. The CDR3 loop spans 13 amino acids. The germline CDR1 and CDR2 sequences are SQVTM and ANQGSEA. Here the CDR3 reads CSVARGQAYEQYF. For the CDR3, the DNA is TGCAGCGTTGCCAGGGGCCAAGCCTACGAGCAGTACTTC.

The rearrangement links TRBV5-1 to TRBJ2-7, with D possibly TRBD2 on 6 matching bases. This CDR3 has 16 residues. The V and J ends lost 1 base and 0 bases respectively, with 14 bases between them. Germline assignment: CDR1 SGHRS and CDR2 YFSETQ. The CDR3 loop is CASSLRENSASYEQYF. As DNA, the CDR3 is TGCGCCAGCAGCTTGCGGGAGAACAGCGCCTCCTACGAGCAGTACTTC. The variable domain in full, completed from reference TRBV5-1 and TRBJ2-7, reads KAGVTQTPRYLIKTRGQQVTLSCSPISGHRSVSWYQQTPGQGLQFLFEYFSETQRNKGNFPGRFSGRQFSNSRSEMNVSTLELGDSALYLCASSLRENSASYEQYFGPGTRLTVT.

This clonotype was counted many times. The chain has TRBV11-2 and TRBJ2-1, with TRBD2 matching 13 bases. Germline trimming cut 3 bases from V and 6 bases from J; bases unmatched to any gene: 8. The CDR3 runs to 17 residues. CDR1 and CDR2 (germline): SGHAT, FQNNGV. The CDR3 is CASSFDHWTSGSNEQFF. Here the CDR3 DNA reads TGTGCCAGCAGCTTTGACCACTGGACTAGCGGGAGCAATGAGCAGTTCTTC. Full variable domain (remainder filled in from reference TRBV11-2 and TRBJ2-1): EAGVAQSPRYKIIEKRQSVAFWCNPISGHATLYWYQQILGQGPKLLIQFQNNGVVDDSQLPKDRFSAERLKGVDSTLKIQPAKLEDSAVYLCASSFDHWTSGSNEQFFGPGTRLTVL.

The chain uses TRBV11-2 and TRBJ1-4, with TRBD1 identical over 7 bases. CDR1 is SGHAT and CDR2 is FQNNGV in the germline V gene. J was trimmed by 7 bases and V by 1 base; bases with no gene match: 6. The CDR3 runs 15 residues. The CDR3 sequence is CASSLVRGRREKLFF. In DNA form, the CDR3 reads TGTGCCAGCAGCTTAGTTAGGGGGCGCCGTGAAAAACTGTTTTTT.

At least ten counts were recorded for this clonotype. The V gene is TRBV7-2, the J gene TRBJ2-1, with 14 nucleotides matching TRBD2. Germline CDR1 SGHTA, CDR2 FQGNSA. With 4 bases clipped from V and 15 bases from J, the junction kept 5 bases outside the gene matches. CDR3 length: 13 amino acids. The CDR3 DNA reads as TGTGCCAGCAGCTGGGGACTAGCGGGAGAATCGTTCTTC. It specifies CASSWGLAGESFF.

This clonotype has ten or more counts. The V gene is TRBV5-1, the J gene TRBJ2-7; D may be TRBD1 or TRBD2 (5 bases each). Germline CDR1 and CDR2: SGHRS and YFSETQ. The CDR3 sequence is 14 residues long. The V gene lost 0 bases and the J gene lost 4 bases, with 11 bases spanning the gap. The CDR3 reads CASSLDGWGYEQYF. CDR3 coding DNA: TGCGCCAGCAGCTTGGACGGCTGGGGGTACGAGCAGTACTTC. The variable domain in full, with the rest retrieved from reference TRBV5-1 and TRBJ2-7, is KAGVTQTPRYLIKTRGQQVTLSCSPISGHRSVSWYQQTPGQGLQFLFEYFSETQRNKGNFPGRFSGRQFSNSRSEMNVSTLELGDSALYLCASSLDGWGYEQYFGPGTRLTVT.

This clonotype has only a few counts. The chain uses TRBV12-3 or TRBV12-4 and TRBJ1-5, with 7 bases aligning to TRBD1. This CDR3 has 15 amino acids. V lost 2 bases, J lost 3 bases, and 4 bases stayed unmatched. The CDR3 nucleotides are TGTGCCAGCAGTTTAAAACAGGGGTTCAATCAGCCCCAGCATTTT. It specifies CASSLKQGFNQPQHF.

At least ten counts were recorded for this clonotype. The chain combines TRBV28 with TRBJ2-1; D might be TRBD2 (5 bases). The CDR3 spans 13 residues. Germline assignment: CDR1 MDHEN and CDR2 SYDVKM. Trimming removed 6 bases at V and 3 bases at J, with 9 bases between. The chain's CDR3 is CASSSRGYNEQFF. CDR3 in DNA: TGTGCCAGCAGCAGCCGGGGCTACAATGAGCAGTTCTTC.

The gene calls are TRBV5-4 and TRBJ2-2, with D maybe TRBD2 (5 bases). V lost 0 bases to trimming and J lost 2 bases, with 11 bases between them. CDR1 is SGHNT, CDR2 YYREEE, per germline (reference sequence). The CDR3 runs to 16 residues. For the CDR3, the DNA is TGTGCCAGCAGCTTGGGGACCCCGGGAAACACCGGGGAGCTGTTTTTT. It specifies CASSLGTPGNTGELFF.

J is TRBJ2-1 and V is TRBV20-1, with 8 bases aligning to TRBD2. The CDR3 length is 17 residues. The trim removed 0 bases at V and 1 base at J, leaving 8 bases unmatched. Germline CDR1 is DFQATT and CDR2 is SNEGSKA (reference sequence). The CDR3 is CSARENREGRSYNEQFF. CDR3 sequence (DNA): TGCAGTGCTAGAGAAAACCGGGAGGGCCGTTCCTACAATGAGCAGTTCTTC.

This clonotype came up a few times. CDR3 DNA sequence: TGTGCCAGCAGCGAGAGGACTAGCGGGGACGGCACAGATACGCAGTATTTT. Its translation: CASSERTSGDGTDTQYF. The gene calls are TRBV7-9 and TRBJ2-3; 12 bases are shared with TRBD2. With V trimmed by 5 bases and J by 1 base, 7 bases remained unmatched. Germline loops: CDR1 SEHNR, CDR2 FQNEAQ (reference sequence). This CDR3 contains 17 residues.

This clonotype was found many times. The chain couples TRBV12-3 or TRBV12-4 to TRBJ1-1; 7 nucleotides match TRBD1. Trimming cost V 5 bases and J 1 base; bases outside gene matches: 4. The CDR3 totals 14 residues. Here the CDR3 reads CASSEYRGNTEAFF. In DNA form, the CDR3 reads TGTGCCAGCAGTGAATACAGGGGGAACACTGAAGCTTTCTTT.

This chain uses TRBV11-2 with TRBJ2-1; 8 bases agree with TRBD2. J gave up 10 bases and V 5 bases, and 19 bases lay outside the gene matches. CDR1 SGHAT and CDR2 FQNNGV come from the germline V gene. CDR3 length: 17 residues. The CDR3 sequence is CASSPNQGPAGAGEQFF. CDR3 sequence (DNA): TGTGCCAGCAGCCCGAACCAGGGACCAGCGGGAGCGGGAGAGCAGTTCTTC.

This clonotype was picked up many times. The chain uses TRBV10-3 and TRBJ1-5; no firm D call. Germline V gene sequence: CDR1 ENHRY, CDR2 SYGVKD. CDR3 length equals 16 residues. V was cut by 10 bases and J by 0 bases, with 19 bases left in between. The chain's CDR3 is CATRASEIGSNQPQHF. For the CDR3, the DNA is TGTGCCACCCGGGCTTCGGAGATTGGTAGCAATCAGCCCCAGCATTTT.

The rearrangement links TRBV18 to TRBJ1-1; D is uncertain. Trimming left V 2 bases short and J 12 bases short, with 16 bases between. Germline V gives CDR1 KGHSH, CDR2 LQKENI. This CDR3 region has 13 residues. CDR3 region: CASSPTKVRATFF. CDR3 nucleotides: TGTGCCAGCTCACCAACCAAGGTTCGGGCGACTTTCTTT.